Sequencing of this T cell receptor (beta chain) was carried out in a study of siplizumab effects on memory and regulatory T cells. Background on the study: Siplizumab at approximately 1 ug/mL was tested against drug-free controls in paired reactions. Study-level results: A naive or memory phenotype could not be assigned to roughly 75-96% of the proliferating CD4+ or CD8+ clones. Siplizumab significantly reduced alloreactive sequences traceable to unstimulated CD4+ memory cells.

With regard to this clone: Its specificity is not known.

TCRdb's copy holds only in-frame clones and misses some; the assay was immunoSEQ multiplex PCR. The table lists more than 13,000 clones, less than 55% of them singletons, with approximately 8% in the top ten. The CDR3 loop spans 14 amino acids. Germline V gives CDR1 SGHNT, CDR2 YENEEA. The V gene end was trimmed by 6 bases and the J gene end by 4 bases; junction bases not matched to a gene: 3. A 37°C coculture lasting around six days was applied to the mixed lymphocyte reaction cells. CFSE tagged responder PBMCs, Violet Dye tagged stimulator PBMCs, and the cells were mixed 1:1. The chain employs TRBV11-3 and TRBJ2-2; 9 positions agree with TRBD1. Sequenced input: CFSE-low (dividing) CD4+ T cells sorted from an allogeneic mixed lymphocyte reaction. The TCR comes from a human donor in good health; the cells came from an allogeneic mixed lymphocyte reaction. Some clones in this sample may be carry-over from other donors' samples. The DNA of the CDR3 is TGTGCCAGCAGGCGGACAGGGGTCACCGGGGAGCTGTTTTTT. Its protein product is CASRRTGVTGELFF. The entire variable domain, with the rest obtained from reference TRBV11-3 and TRBJ2-2, is as follows: EAGVVQSPRYKIIEKKQPVAFWCNPISGHNTLYWYLQNLGQGPELLIRYENEEAVDDSQLPKDRFSAERLKGVDSTLKIQPAELGDSAVYLCASRRTGVTGELFFGEGSRLTVL.